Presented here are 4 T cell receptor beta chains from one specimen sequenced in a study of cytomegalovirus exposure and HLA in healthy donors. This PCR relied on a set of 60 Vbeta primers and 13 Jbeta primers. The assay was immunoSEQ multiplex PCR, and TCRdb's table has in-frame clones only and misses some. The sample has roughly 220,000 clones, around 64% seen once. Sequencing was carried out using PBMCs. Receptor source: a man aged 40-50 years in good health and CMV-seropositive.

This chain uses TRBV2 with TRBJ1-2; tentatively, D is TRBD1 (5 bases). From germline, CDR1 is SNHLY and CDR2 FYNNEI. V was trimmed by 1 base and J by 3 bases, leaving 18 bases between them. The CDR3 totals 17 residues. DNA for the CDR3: TGTGCCAGCAGTGAAGTCGGGGGGTCCCCGGCAGACTATGGCTACACCTTC. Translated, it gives CASSEVGGSPADYGYTF.

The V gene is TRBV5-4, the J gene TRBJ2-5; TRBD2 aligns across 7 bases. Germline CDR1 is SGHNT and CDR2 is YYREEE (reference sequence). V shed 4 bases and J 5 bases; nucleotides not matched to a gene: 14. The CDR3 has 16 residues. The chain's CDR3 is CASSHGMSGGEETQYF. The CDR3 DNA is TGTGCCAGCAGCCACGGGATGTCGGGGGGAGAGGAGACCCAGTACTTC.

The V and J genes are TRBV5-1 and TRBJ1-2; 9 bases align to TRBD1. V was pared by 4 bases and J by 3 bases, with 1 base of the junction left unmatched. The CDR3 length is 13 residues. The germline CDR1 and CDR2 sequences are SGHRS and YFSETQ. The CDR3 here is CASSRTGDYGYTF. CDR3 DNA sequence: TGCGCCAGCAGCCGGACAGGGGACTATGGCTACACCTTC.

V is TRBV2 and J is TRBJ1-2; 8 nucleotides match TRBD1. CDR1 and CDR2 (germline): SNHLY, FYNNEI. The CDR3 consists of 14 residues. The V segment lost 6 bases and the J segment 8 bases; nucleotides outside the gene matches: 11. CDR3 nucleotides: TGTGCCAGCAGCAAAGACGGACAGGGTGGAGGCTACACCTTC. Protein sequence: CASSKDGQGGGYTF.